The 2 T cell receptor beta chains presented below share a single source sample, sequenced in a study of blood T cell repertoires in COVID-19. TCRdb keeps only in-frame clones here, not all; method: immunoSEQ multiplex PCR. The data contain tens of thousands of clones, around 89% of them singletons. Material: peripheral blood. These TCRs come from a woman in her sixties or seventies with acute or convalescent COVID-19.

The rearrangement uses TRBV5-1 and TRBJ2-3; 13 nucleotides match TRBD2. The CDR3 extends over 17 amino acids. The germline V gene encodes CDR1 SGHRS and CDR2 YFSETQ. V dropped 4 bases and J dropped 3; count of bases not matched to a gene: 8. The CDR3 sequence: CASSGAGLAGLTDTQYF. The CDR3 nucleotides read TGCGCCAGCAGCGGGGCGGGACTAGCGGGATTAACAGATACGCAGTATTTT.

The chain carries TRBV11-2 and TRBJ2-5; no definite D call. The germline CDR1 and CDR2 sequences are SGHAT and FQNNGV. CDR3 length: 14 amino acids. Deletions cut 5 bases from V and 2 bases from J, with 12 bases between. CDR3 sequence reads: CASSLFVTQETQYF. The DNA for the CDR3 is TGTGCCAGCAGCCTCTTCGTAACTCAAGAGACCCAGTACTTC.